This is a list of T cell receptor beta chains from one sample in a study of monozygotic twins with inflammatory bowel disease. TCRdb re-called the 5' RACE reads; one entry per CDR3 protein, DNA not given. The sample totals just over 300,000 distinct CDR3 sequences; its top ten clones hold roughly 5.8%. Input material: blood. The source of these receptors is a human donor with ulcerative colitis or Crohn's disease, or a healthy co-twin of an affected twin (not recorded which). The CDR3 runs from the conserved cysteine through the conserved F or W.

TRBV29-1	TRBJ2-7	CSVEVNPVSYEQYF
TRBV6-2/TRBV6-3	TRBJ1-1	CASRSAGTALNTEAFF
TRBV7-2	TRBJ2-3	CASSLMRLATASDTQYF
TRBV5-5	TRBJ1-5	CASSLRFDSNQPQHF
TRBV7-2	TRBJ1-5	CASSLASRAPWKGPQHF
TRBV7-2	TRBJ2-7	CASSPRPGPYEQYF
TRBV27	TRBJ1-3	CASSLQTGRSGNTIYF
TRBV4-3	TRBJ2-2	CASSLGTGRNTGELFF
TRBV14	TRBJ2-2	CASSQLAANTGELFF
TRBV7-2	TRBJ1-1	CATASGGMEAFF
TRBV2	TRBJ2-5	CASSGGLSVTQYF
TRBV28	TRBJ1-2	CASSFRELYGGYTF
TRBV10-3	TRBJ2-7	CAISRGFYEQYF
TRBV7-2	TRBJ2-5	CASSFVSWVVGQETQYF
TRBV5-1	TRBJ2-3	CASSPGTSGVGDTQYF
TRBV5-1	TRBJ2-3	CASSIRPGLAGESDTQYF
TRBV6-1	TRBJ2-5	CASSDSWGVQETQYF
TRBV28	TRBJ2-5	CASSREAQETQYF
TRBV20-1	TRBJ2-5	CSASRGASQETQYF
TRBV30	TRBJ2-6	CAWSTGANVLTF
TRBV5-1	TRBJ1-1	CASSVQTAAPEAFF
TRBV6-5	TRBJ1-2	CASSYSRQGPEDWYGYTF
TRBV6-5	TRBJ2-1	CASSYLRQGDNEQFF
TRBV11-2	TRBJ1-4	CASSRRLSPGKKEHVGEKLFF
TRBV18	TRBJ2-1	CASAPTRTGDYNEQFF
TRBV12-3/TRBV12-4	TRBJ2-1	CASSLIAGGPPNEQFF
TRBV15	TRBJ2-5	CATSRDLDRGRTQYF
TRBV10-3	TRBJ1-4	CAIKDSPNEKLFF
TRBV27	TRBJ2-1	CASVGFSYNERFF
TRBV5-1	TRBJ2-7	CASSWSGTGIGDEQYF
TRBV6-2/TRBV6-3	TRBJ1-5	CASSQVTFFQHF
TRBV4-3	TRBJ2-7	CASSQDLAGLYEQYF
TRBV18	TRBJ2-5	CASSPPKGPETQYF
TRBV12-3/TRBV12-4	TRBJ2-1	CASTRVSTYEQFF
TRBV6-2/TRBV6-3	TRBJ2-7	CASSNPGTGCF
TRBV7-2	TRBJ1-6	CASSLNRSSPLHF
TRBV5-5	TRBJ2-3	CASMSYGADTQYF
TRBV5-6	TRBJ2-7	CASSLQGLGSEQYF
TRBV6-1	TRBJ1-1	CASRPNRQASEAFF